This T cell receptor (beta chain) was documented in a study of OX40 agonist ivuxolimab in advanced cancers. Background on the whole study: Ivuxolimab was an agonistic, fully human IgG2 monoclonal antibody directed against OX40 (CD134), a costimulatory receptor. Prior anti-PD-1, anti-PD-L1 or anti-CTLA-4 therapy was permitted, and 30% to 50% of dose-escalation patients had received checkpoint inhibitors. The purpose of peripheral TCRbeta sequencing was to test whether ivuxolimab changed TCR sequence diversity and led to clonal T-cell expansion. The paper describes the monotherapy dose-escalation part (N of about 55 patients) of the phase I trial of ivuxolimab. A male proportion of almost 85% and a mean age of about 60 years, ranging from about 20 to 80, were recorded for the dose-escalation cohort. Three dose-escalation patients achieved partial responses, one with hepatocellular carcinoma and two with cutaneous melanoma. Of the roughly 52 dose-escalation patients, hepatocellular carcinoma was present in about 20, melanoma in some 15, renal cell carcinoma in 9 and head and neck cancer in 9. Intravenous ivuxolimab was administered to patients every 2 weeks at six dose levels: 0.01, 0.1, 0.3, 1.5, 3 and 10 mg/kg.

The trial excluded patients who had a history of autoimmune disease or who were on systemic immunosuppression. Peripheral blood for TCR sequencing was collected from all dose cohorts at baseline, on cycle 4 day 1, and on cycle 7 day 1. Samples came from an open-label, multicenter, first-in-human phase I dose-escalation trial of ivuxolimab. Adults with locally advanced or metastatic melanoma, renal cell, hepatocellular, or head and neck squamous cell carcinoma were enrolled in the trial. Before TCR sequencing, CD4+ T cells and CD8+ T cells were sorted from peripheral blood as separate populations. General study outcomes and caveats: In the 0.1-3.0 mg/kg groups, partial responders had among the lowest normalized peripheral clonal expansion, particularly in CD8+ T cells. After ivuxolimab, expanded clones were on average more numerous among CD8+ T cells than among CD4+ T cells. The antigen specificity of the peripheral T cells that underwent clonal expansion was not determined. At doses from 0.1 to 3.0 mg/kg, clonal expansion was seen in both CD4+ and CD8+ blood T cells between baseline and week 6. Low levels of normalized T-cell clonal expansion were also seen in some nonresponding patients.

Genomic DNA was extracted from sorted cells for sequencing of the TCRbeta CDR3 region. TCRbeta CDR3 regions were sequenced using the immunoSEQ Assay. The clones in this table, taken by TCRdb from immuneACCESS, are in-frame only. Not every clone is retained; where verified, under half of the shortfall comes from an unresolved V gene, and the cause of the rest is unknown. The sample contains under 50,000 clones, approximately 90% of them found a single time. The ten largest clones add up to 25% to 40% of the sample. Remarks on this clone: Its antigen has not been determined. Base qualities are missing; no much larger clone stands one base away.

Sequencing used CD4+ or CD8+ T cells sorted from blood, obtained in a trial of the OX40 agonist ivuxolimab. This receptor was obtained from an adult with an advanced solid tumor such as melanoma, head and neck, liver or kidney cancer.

The DNA sequence is given as TGTGCCAGCAGTGAAGCTTACGGCTACGAGCAGTACTTC. It specifies CASSEAYGYEQYF. The receptor chain draws on TRBV6-1 and TRBJ2-7; the D gene is unclear. CDR1 and CDR2, looked up from the germline V gene, are MNHNS and SASEGT. The CDR3 goes from the cysteine to the phenylalanine over 13 residues. The retained sequence is limited to the CDR3, 39 bases, with the frame set at the first base. Trimming at the junction amounts to 0 bases on V and 3 bases on J, and the germline ends lie 6 bases apart.